This T cell receptor beta chain originates from a study of early T cells in non-severe SARS-CoV-2 infection. In germline, CDR1 is DFQATT, CDR2 SNEGSKA (reference sequence). Trimming at V came to 4 bases and at J to 4 bases, leaving 7 bases not matched to a gene. The CDR3 spans 15 residues. This clonotype was seen ten or more times. No antigen is known for it. Study-wide findings and caveats: Anti-spike CD8 responses were favored by VDJdb matching, which missed private and CD4 specificities.

TCRdb called the 5' RACE reads again in MiXCR, with one record for every CDR3 protein. The table has some 70,000 distinct CDR3 sequences, 9.5% seen once; the top ten hold about 6%. This receptor was taken from an adult who was a healthcare worker with PCR-confirmed SARS-CoV-2 infection or an uninfected control (not recorded which). The specimen sequenced was whole blood. This chain links TRBV20-1 with TRBJ2-3; TRBD1 aligns across 11 bases. The CDR3 loop reads CSANPPGQGADTQYF. DNA of the CDR3: TGCAGTGCTAACCCCCCGGGACAGGGGGCAGATACGCAGTATTTT.